Each of the 27 T cell receptor beta chains below was sequenced from the same sample in a study of OX40 agonist ivuxolimab in advanced cancers. TCRdb's copy holds only in-frame clones and misses some; the assay was immunoSEQ multiplex PCR. The sample shows 65,000 or so clones, approximately 90% of them seen only once. Source: CD4+ or CD8+ T cells sorted from blood, taken in a trial of the OX40 agonist ivuxolimab. These receptors all stem from an adult with an advanced solid tumor such as melanoma, head and neck, liver or kidney cancer.

The V and J genes are TRBV4-2 and TRBJ2-5; D gene ambiguous. V dropped 1 base and J dropped 2 bases, with 5 bases sitting between them. Germline V lookup: CDR1 LGHNA, CDR2 YNFKEQ. The CDR3 loop spans 13 amino acids. The CDR3: CASSQGAQETQYF. DNA for the CDR3: TGTGCCAGCAGCCAAGGCGCACAAGAGACCCAGTACTTC.

This chain uses TRBV2 with TRBJ2-1, with 9 nucleotides matching TRBD2. Per the germline V gene, CDR1 is SNHLY and CDR2 is FYNNEI. Unmatched junction bases numbered 8, after V lost 5 bases and J lost 3 bases. This CDR3 region has 16 residues. CDR3 in DNA: TGTGCCAGCAGTCCTAATTTAGCGGGGGACTACAATGAGCAGTTCTTC. This sequence encodes CASSPNLAGDYNEQFF.

The CDR3 DNA is TGCGCCAGCAGCTTCGGACGGCGGGGCGAAAAACTGTTTTTT. Protein product: CASSFGRRGEKLFF. This sequence joins TRBV5-1 and TRBJ1-4; TRBD1 might be the D (5 bases). CDR3 length: 14 amino acids. Trimming shortened V by 2 bases and J by 8 bases, and 13 bases separated the two germline ends. Germline loops: CDR1 SGHRS, CDR2 YFSETQ. Drawing the rest from reference TRBV5-1 and TRBJ1-4, the complete variable domain is KAGVTQTPRYLIKTRGQQVTLSCSPISGHRSVSWYQQTPGQGLQFLFEYFSETQRNKGNFPGRFSGRQFSNSRSEMNVSTLELGDSALYLCASSFGRRGEKLFFGSGTQLSVL.

The CDR3 DNA sequence: TGTGCCAGCAGTGAATCCAGCGGGCGAACTAATGAAAAACTGTTTTTT. Translation: CASSESSGRTNEKLFF. This chain connects TRBV25-1 to TRBJ1-4; D is unclear. This CDR3 contains 16 residues. Trimming took 1 base from V and 1 from J, leaving 10 bases between them. Germline V gives CDR1 MGHDK, CDR2 SYGVNS.

This clone was recorded only once. The chain employs TRBV13 and TRBJ1-6; tentative D call: TRBD1 (6 bases). V lost 3 bases to trimming and J lost 7 bases, with 16 bases between them. This CDR3 comprises 16 residues. From germline, CDR1 is PRHDT and CDR2 FYEKMQ (reference sequence). CDR3 amino acids: CASSLAWQGTNSPLHF. The CDR3 DNA reads as TGTGCCAGCAGCTTGGCTTGGCAGGGGACGAATTCACCCCTCCACTTT.

V is TRBV7-9 and J is TRBJ1-5, with 9 nucleotides matching TRBD1. V was clipped by 5 bases and J by 6 bases; unmatched bases: 20. Germline loops: CDR1 SEHNR, CDR2 FQNEAQ (reference sequence). The CDR3 covers 19 residues. CDR3 sequence reads: CASSLHVPRDRVWSQPQHF. For the CDR3, the DNA is TGTGCCAGCAGCCTCCATGTCCCCCGGGACAGGGTGTGGAGTCAGCCCCAGCATTTT. The full variable domain, with the rest looked up from reference TRBV7-9 and TRBJ1-5, is DTGVSQNPRHKITKRGQNVTFRCDPISEHNRLYWYRQTLGQGPEFLTYFQNEAQLEKSRLLSDRFSAERPKGSFSTLEIQRTEQGDSAMYLCASSLHVPRDRVWSQPQHFGDGTRLSIL.

The chain is built from TRBV7-2 and TRBJ1-5, with D tentatively TRBD1 (5 bases). Per germline, CDR1 SGHTA and CDR2 FQGNSA. This CDR3 spans 15 amino acids. V was pared by 2 bases and J by 6 bases, with 14 bases between. The CDR3: CASSLSRVGIQPQHF. The CDR3 DNA follows: TGTGCCAGCAGCTTATCCAGGGTGGGTATTCAGCCCCAGCATTTT.

This clone appeared a few times. The gene calls are TRBV7-2 and TRBJ2-1; 8 positions match TRBD2. Germline CDR1 reads SGHTA; CDR2 reads FQGNSA. J was trimmed by 0 bases and V by 6 bases; bases with no gene match: 7. The CDR3 contains 16 residues. This CDR3 is CASSFSGASSYNEQFF. The CDR3 DNA sequence: TGTGCCAGCAGTTTTAGCGGGGCAAGCTCCTACAATGAGCAGTTCTTC.

The chain joins TRBV28 to TRBJ1-3; D unresolved. The CDR3 runs 16 residues. Per germline, CDR1 MDHEN and CDR2 SYDVKM. Deletions cut 6 bases from V and 3 bases from J, with 18 bases between. DNA of the CDR3: TGTGCCAGCAGGTCGGGTTTTCTGCTGTTTGGAAACACCATATATTTT. This codes for CASRSGFLLFGNTIYF.

This chain connects TRBV5-4 to TRBJ2-2; the match to TRBD1 covers 9 bases. Looked up from germline, CDR1 is SGHNT and CDR2 is YYREEE (reference sequence). The V gene end was trimmed by 3 bases and the J gene end by 4 bases; junction bases not matched to a gene: 1. The CDR3 has 14 amino acids. CDR3 amino acids: CASSSQGATGELFF. The CDR3 nucleotides read TGTGCCAGCAGCTCACAGGGGGCCACCGGGGAGCTGTTTTTT.

This clone is a singleton in its sample. The chain recombines TRBV2 with TRBJ2-1; D unresolved. Germline values: CDR1 SNHLY, CDR2 FYNNEI. With 3 bases removed from V and 2 bases from J, the gap between germline ends came to 11 bases. The CDR3 is 15 residues long. CDR3 protein: CASSEEDTTYNEQFF. CDR3 sequence (DNA): TGTGCCAGCAGTGAGGAAGATACCACCTACAATGAGCAGTTCTTC.

V and J are TRBV6-5 and TRBJ1-1; no reliable D call. Germline values: CDR1 MNHEY, CDR2 SVGAGI. V lost 6 bases and J lost 0, with 8 bases in between. The CDR3 consists of 13 residues. The CDR3 DNA is TGTGCCAGCAGAAAGATGATGAACACTGAAGCTTTCTTT. Residues: CASRKMMNTEAFF.

The rearrangement uses TRBV5-1 and TRBJ1-4, with TRBD1 as a possible D gene (5 bases). V was shortened by 4 bases and J by 5 bases, with 15 bases between the two germline ends. This CDR3 is built from 15 residues. Germline lookup yields CDR1 SGHRS and CDR2 YFSETQ. CDR3 DNA: TGCGCCAGCAGCAGGGACCGCGGGGGGAATGAAAAACTGTTTTTT. It specifies CASSRDRGGNEKLFF. Using reference TRBV5-1 and TRBJ1-4 for the parts outside the CDR3, the full variable domain is KAGVTQTPRYLIKTRGQQVTLSCSPISGHRSVSWYQQTPGQGLQFLFEYFSETQRNKGNFPGRFSGRQFSNSRSEMNVSTLELGDSALYLCASSRDRGGNEKLFFGSGTQLSVL.

V is TRBV5-4 and J is TRBJ2-4; D uncertain. V was trimmed by 5 bases and J by 5 bases, leaving 11 bases between them. CDR1 and CDR2 from the germline V gene are SGHNT and YYREEE (reference sequence). The CDR3 extends over 13 amino acids. In nucleotides, the CDR3 is TGTGCCAGCAGTACGGTCCTTGAAAACATTCAGTACTTC. It is translated as CASSTVLENIQYF.

The V gene is TRBV7-9, the J gene TRBJ1-4; 7 bases map to TRBD1. V lost 5 bases, J lost 8 bases, and 20 bases stayed unmatched. The CDR3 runs to 18 residues. Germline CDR1 is SEHNR and CDR2 is FQNEAQ (reference sequence). CDR3 bases: TGTGCCAGCAGCCCCCCATTTTACAGGGGAGGCTTAAAAGAAAAACTGTTTTTT. It specifies CASSPPFYRGGLKEKLFF.

This clone is a singleton in its sample. The chain joins TRBV6-1 to TRBJ2-3; D unresolved. CDR1 is MNHNS and CDR2 is SASEGT in the germline V gene. Trimming removed 2 bases from V and 0 bases from J, with 9 bases in between. The CDR3 length is 15 residues. The CDR3 loop reads CASSEFGPSTDTQYF. CDR3 nucleotides: TGTGCCAGCAGTGAATTTGGGCCTAGCACAGATACGCAGTATTTT.

This clone was seen just once. This chain connects TRBV2 to TRBJ2-2; D not certain. The CDR3 covers 11 residues. V was pared by 8 bases and J by 3 bases, with 4 bases between. The germline gives CDR1 SNHLY, CDR2 FYNNEI. The chain's CDR3 is CASRYTGELFF. The DNA for the CDR3 is TGTGCCAGCCGCTACACCGGGGAGCTGTTTTTT.

V is TRBV7-2 and J is TRBJ2-2, with TRBD2 matching over 13 bases. J gave up 8 bases and V 4 bases, and 7 bases lay outside the gene matches. The germline V gene has CDR1 SGHTA and CDR2 FQGNSA. This CDR3 contains 16 residues. CDR3 in amino acids: CASSSTSGGAGGELFF. The CDR3 DNA follows: TGTGCCAGCAGCTCCACTAGCGGGGGGGCCGGAGGGGAGCTGTTTTTT.

V is TRBV27 and J is TRBJ1-5, with D unclear. The germline CDR1 and CDR2 sequences are MNHEY and SMNVEV (reference sequence). V was shortened by 2 bases and J by 1 base, with 6 bases between the two germline ends. The CDR3 is made up of 14 amino acids. The CDR3 region is CASSLERSNQPQHF. CDR3 nucleotide sequence: TGTGCCAGCAGTTTAGAACGGAGCAATCAGCCCCAGCATTTT.

J is TRBJ1-1 and V is TRBV5-8; no reliable D call. Between the trimmed V and J ends, which lost 2 bases and 0 bases, there was a span of 5 bases. This CDR3 region has 13 residues. From germline, CDR1 is SGHTS and CDR2 YDEGEE. Here the CDR3 reads CASSFNMNTEAFF. CDR3 coding DNA: TGTGCCAGCAGCTTCAACATGAACACTGAAGCTTTCTTT.

The chain couples TRBV7-6 to TRBJ1-4; TRBD1 aligns across 9 bases. The CDR3 sequence is 15 residues long. Germline CDR1 is SGHVS and CDR2 is FNYEAQ. The V gene end was trimmed by 5 bases and the J gene end by 8 bases; junction bases not matched to a gene: 9. This CDR3 reads CASSAGQGPGEKLFF. CDR3 nucleotide sequence: TGTGCCAGCAGCGCCGGACAGGGGCCAGGAGAAAAACTGTTTTTT. Based on the CDR3 plus reference TRBV7-6 and TRBJ1-4, the full variable domain is GAGVSQSPRYKVTKRGQDVALRCDPISGHVSLYWYRQALGQGPEFLTYFNYEAQQDKSGLPNDRFSAERPEGSISTLTIQRTEQRDSAMYRCASSAGQGPGEKLFFGSGTQLSVL.

J is TRBJ1-4 and V is TRBV5-5, with 12 bases that match TRBD1. CDR3 length: 17 amino acids. Per the germline V gene, CDR1 is SGHKS and CDR2 is YYEKEE (reference sequence). The trim removed 4 bases at V and 7 bases at J, leaving 11 bases unmatched. CDR3 loop: CASSIGTGGPIFEKLFF. The CDR3 DNA follows: TGTGCCAGCAGCATAGGGACAGGGGGCCCGATATTTGAAAAACTGTTTTTT.

Points on this clone: The junction differs from germline at one of its ends, possibly a read error. The V call is TRBV28, the J call TRBJ1-5; D not certain. In germline, CDR1 is MDHEN, CDR2 SYDVKM. The CDR3 consists of 16 residues. The CDR3: CASSLLTGGRNQPQHF. CDR3 coding DNA: TGTGCCAGCAGCTTATTGACGGGAGGAAGAAATCAGCCCCAGCATTTT.

The chain couples TRBV5-1 to TRBJ1-1; TRBD1 matches 9 bases. Unmatched junction bases numbered 7, after V lost 4 bases and J lost 0 bases. CDR1 is SGHRS, CDR2 YFSETQ, per germline. This CDR3 region has 16 residues. The CDR3 reads CASSTGTGRMNTEAFF. CDR3 DNA: TGCGCCAGCAGCACTGGGACAGGGAGGATGAACACTGAAGCTTTCTTT.

V is TRBV21-1 and J is TRBJ1-2; TRBD1 reflects the table's D call only, with no check against the DNA. TRBV21-1 is noted as a pseudogene. The CDR3 extends over 16 amino acids. CDR3 DNA: TGTGCCAGCAGCACTCCACAGGGATTAGCTAACTATGGCTACACCTTC. It codes for CASSTPQGLANYGYTF.

This clone ranks as medium-sized. V is TRBV2 and J is TRBJ2-7; D remains ambiguous. The germline V gene has CDR1 SNHLY and CDR2 FYNNEI. V was shortened by 10 bases and J by 7 bases, with 20 bases between the two germline ends. The CDR3 spans 13 residues. CDR3 region: CATNTPITGEQYF. As DNA, the CDR3 is TGTGCCACCAACACGCCCATCACCGGGGAGCAGTACTTC.

This clone occurred once. DNA for the CDR3: TGTGCCAGCAGTATAAACACCGGGGAGCTGTTTTTT. It encodes CASSINTGELFF. V gene TRBV2 combines with J gene TRBJ2-2; D not resolved. The CDR3 runs to 12 residues. Germline values: CDR1 SNHLY, CDR2 FYNNEI. V lost 5 bases and J lost 2, with 3 bases in between. Variable domain in full (rest from reference TRBV2 and TRBJ2-2): EPEVTQTPSHQVTQMGQEVILRCVPISNHLYFYWYRQILGQKVEFLVSFYNNEISEKSEIFDDQFSVERPDGSNFTLKIRSTKLEDSAMYFCASSINTGELFFGEGSRLTVL.